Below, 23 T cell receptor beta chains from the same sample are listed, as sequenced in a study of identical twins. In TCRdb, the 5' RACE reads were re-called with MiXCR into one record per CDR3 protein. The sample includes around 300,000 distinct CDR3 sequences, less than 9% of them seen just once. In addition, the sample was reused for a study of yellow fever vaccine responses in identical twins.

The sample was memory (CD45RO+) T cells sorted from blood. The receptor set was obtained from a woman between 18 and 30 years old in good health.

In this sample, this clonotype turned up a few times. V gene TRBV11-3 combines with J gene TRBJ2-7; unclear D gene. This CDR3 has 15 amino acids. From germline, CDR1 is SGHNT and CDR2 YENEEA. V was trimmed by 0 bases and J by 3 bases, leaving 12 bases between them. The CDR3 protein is CASSLDATMVYEQYF. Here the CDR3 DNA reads TGTGCCAGCAGCTTAGACGCAACAATGGTCTACGAGCAGTACTTC.

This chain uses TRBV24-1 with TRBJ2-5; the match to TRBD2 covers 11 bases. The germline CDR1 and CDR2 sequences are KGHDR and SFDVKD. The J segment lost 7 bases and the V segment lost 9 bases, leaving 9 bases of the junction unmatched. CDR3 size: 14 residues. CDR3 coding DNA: TGTGCCACCGGACCGGGGCTAGCGGGAGGGACCCAGTACTTC. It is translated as CATGPGLAGGTQYF.

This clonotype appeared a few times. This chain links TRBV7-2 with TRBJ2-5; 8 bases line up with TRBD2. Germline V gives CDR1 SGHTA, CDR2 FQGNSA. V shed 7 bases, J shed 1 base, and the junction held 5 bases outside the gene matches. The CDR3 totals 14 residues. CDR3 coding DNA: TGTGCCAGCACCCCCGGACTAGCCCAAGAGACCCAGTACTTC. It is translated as CASTPGLAQETQYF.

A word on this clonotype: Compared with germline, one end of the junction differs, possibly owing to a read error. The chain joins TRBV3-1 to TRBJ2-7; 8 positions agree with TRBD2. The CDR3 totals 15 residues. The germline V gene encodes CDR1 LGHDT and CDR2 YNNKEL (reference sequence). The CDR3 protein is CASCQAGVVAYEQYF. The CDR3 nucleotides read TGTGCCAGCTGCCAAGCGGGAGTCGTAGCCTACGAGCAGTACTTC.

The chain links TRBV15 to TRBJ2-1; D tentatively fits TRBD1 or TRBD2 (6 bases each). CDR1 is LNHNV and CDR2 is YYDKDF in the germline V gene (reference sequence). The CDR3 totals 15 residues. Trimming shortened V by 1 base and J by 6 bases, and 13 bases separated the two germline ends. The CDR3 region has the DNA TGTGCCACCAGCAGAGCCAGGGGAGGCGGCAATGAGCAGTTCTTC. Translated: CATSRARGGGNEQFF.

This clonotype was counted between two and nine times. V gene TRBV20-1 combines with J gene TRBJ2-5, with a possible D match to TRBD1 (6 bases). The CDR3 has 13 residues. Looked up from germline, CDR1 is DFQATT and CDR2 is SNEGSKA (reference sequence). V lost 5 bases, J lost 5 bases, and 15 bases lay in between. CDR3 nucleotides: TGCAGTGCTGCCAGGGGTCCGGTGGAGACCCAGTACTTC. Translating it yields CSAARGPVETQYF.

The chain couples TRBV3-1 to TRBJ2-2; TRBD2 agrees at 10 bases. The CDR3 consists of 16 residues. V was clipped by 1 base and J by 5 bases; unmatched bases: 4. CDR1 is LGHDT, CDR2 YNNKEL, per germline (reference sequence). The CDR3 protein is CASSQGPSGRTGELFF. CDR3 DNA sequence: TGTGCCAGCAGCCAAGGTCCTAGCGGGAGAACCGGGGAGCTGTTTTTT.

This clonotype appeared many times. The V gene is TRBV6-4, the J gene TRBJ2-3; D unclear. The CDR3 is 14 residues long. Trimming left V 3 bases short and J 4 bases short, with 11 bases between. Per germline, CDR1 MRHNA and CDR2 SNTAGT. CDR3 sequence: CASSEKGDADTQYF. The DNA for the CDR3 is TGTGCCAGCAGTGAGAAAGGAGACGCAGATACGCAGTATTTT.

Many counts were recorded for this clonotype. CDR3 in amino acids: CASSYSPGATNEKLFF. Written as DNA, the CDR3 is TGTGCCAGCAGTTACTCTCCAGGGGCAACTAATGAAAAACTGTTTTTT. The chain links TRBV6-5 to TRBJ1-4, with D perhaps matching TRBD1 (6 bases). This CDR3 spans 16 amino acids. Trimming stripped 0 bases from V and 0 bases from J, with 8 bases between. In germline, CDR1 is MNHEY, CDR2 SVGAGI.

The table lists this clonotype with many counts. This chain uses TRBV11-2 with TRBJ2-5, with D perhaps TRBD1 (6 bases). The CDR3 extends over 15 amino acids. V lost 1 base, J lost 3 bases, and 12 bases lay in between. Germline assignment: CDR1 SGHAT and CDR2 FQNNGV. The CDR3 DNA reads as TGTGCCAGCAGCTTAGGCGGCACAGGGAAAGAGACCCAGTACTTC. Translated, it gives CASSLGGTGKETQYF.

The CDR3 spells CASSPPLLGLAEENEQFF. The CDR3 coding sequence is TGTGCCAGCTCACCGCCACTACTAGGACTAGCGGAAGAAAATGAGCAGTTCTTC. The V gene is TRBV18, the J gene TRBJ2-1, with TRBD2 matching over 10 bases. Germline CDR1 reads KGHSH; CDR2 reads LQKENI. J gave up 7 bases and V 3 bases, and 15 bases lay outside the gene matches. The CDR3 consists of 18 residues.

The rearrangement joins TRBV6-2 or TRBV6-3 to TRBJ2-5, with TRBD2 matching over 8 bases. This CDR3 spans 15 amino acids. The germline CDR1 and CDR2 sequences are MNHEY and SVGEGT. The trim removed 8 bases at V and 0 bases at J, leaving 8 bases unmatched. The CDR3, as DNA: TGTGCCAGCGGCCGCGGGGGGACGTACCAAGAGACCCAGTACTTC. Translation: CASGRGGTYQETQYF.

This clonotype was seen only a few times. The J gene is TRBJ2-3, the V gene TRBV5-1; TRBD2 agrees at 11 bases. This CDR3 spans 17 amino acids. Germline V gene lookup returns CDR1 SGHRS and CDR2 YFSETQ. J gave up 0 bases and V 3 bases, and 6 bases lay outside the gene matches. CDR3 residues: CASSYILAGASTDTQYF. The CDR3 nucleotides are TGCGCCAGCAGCTACATACTAGCGGGGGCTAGCACAGATACGCAGTATTTT. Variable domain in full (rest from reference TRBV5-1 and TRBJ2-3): KAGVTQTPRYLIKTRGQQVTLSCSPISGHRSVSWYQQTPGQGLQFLFEYFSETQRNKGNFPGRFSGRQFSNSRSEMNVSTLELGDSALYLCASSYILAGASTDTQYFGPGTRLTVL.

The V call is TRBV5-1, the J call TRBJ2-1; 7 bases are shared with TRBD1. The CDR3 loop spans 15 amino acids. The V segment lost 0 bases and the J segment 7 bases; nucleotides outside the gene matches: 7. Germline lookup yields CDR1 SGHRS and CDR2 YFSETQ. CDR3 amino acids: CASSLAGVRGNEQFF. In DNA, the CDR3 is TGCGCCAGCAGCTTGGCGGGCGTCAGGGGGAATGAGCAGTTCTTC.

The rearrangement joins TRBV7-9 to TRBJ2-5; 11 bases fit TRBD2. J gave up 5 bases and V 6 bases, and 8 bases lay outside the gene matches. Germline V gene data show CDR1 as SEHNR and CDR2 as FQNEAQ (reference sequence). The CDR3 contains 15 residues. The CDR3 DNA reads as TGTGCCAGCAGTCGTAGCGGGGGGGTAGGTGAGACCCAGTACTTC. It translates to CASSRSGGVGETQYF.

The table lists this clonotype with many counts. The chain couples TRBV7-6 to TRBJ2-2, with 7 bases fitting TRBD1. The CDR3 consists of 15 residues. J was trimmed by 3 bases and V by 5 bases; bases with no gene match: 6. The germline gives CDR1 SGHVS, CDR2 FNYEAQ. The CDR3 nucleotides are TGTGCCAGCAGCCGAAAAACAGGGGACACCGGGGAGCTGTTTTTT. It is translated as CASSRKTGDTGELFF.

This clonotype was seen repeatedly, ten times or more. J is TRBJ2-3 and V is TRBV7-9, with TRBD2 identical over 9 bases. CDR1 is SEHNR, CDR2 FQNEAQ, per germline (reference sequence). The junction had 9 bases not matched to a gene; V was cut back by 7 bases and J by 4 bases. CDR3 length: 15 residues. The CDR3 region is CASTPSSGGPDTQYF. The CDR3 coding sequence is TGTGCCAGCACCCCGAGTAGCGGGGGTCCAGATACGCAGTATTTT.

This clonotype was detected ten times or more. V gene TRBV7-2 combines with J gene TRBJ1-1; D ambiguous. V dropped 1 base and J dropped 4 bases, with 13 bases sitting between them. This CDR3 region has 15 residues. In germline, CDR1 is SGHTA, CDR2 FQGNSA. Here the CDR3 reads CASSLVVSLGTEAFF. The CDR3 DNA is TGTGCCAGCAGCTTAGTGGTCTCCCTGGGCACTGAAGCTTTCTTT. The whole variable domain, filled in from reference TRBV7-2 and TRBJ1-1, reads GAGVSQSPSNKVTEKGKDVELRCDPISGHTALYWYRQSLGQGLEFLIYFQGNSAPDKSGLPSDRFSAERTGGSVSTLTIQRTQQEDSAVYLCASSLVVSLGTEAFFGQGTRLTVV.

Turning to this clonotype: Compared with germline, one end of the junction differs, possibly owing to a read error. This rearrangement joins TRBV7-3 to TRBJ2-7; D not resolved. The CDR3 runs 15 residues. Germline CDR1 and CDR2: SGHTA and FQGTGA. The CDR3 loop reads CTSSQFRMINNEQYF. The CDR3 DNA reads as TGTACCAGCAGCCAATTTCGGATGATCAACAACGAGCAGTACTTC.

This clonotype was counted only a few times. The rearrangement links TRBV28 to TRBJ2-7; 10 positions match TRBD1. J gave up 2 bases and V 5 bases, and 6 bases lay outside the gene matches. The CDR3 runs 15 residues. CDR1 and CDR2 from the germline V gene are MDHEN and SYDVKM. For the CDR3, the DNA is TGTGCCAGCAGTATCGACAGGGGGCCTGCCTACGAGCAGTACTTC. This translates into CASSIDRGPAYEQYF.

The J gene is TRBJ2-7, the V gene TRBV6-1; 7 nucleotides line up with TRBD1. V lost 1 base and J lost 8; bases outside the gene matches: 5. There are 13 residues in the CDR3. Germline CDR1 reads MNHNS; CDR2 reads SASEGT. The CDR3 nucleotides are TGTGCCAGCAGTGAAGGAGACAGGGCTCAGCAGTACGTC. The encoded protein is CASSEGDRAQQYV.

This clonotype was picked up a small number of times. CDR3 nucleotide sequence: TGCAGTGCTCCCGACCTTGGACGTAGTCAAGAGACCCAGTACTTC. Protein product: CSAPDLGRSQETQYF. This chain links TRBV20-1 with TRBJ2-5; D remains ambiguous. The CDR3 has 15 residues. V was trimmed by 5 bases and J by 2 bases, leaving 18 bases between them. Germline-derived CDR1 and CDR2 are DFQATT and SNEGSKA (reference sequence).

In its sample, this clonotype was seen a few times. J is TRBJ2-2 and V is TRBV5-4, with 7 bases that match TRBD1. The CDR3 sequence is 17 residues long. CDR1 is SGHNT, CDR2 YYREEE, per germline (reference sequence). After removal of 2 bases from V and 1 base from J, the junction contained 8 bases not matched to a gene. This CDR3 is CASSFNVGQKNTGELFF. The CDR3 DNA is TGTGCCAGCAGCTTTAATGTGGGACAGAAGAACACCGGGGAGCTGTTTTTT.